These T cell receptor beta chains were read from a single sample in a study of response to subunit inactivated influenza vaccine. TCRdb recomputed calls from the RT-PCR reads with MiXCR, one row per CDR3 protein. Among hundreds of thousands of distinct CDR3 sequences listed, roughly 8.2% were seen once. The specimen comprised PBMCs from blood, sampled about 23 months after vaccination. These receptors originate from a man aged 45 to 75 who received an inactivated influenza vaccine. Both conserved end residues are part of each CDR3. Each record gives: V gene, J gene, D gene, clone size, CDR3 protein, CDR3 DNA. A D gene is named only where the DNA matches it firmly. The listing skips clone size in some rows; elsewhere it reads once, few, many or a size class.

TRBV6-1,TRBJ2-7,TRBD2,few,CASSPRQLRGAPYEQYF,TGTGCCAGCAGCCCCAGACAGCTGCGGGGGGCACCCTACGAGCAGTACTTC
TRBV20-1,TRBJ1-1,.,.,CSATGKGWFSTEAFF,TGCAGTGCCACCGGGAAGGGATGGTTTTCCACTGAAGCTTTCTTT
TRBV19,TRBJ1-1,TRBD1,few,CASSDRDSEAFF,TGTGCCAGTAGTGACAGGGACAGTGAAGCTTTCTTT
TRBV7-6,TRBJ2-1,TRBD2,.,CASSLEAGGSLWIEQFF,TGTGCCAGCAGCTTAGAAGCGGGAGGGTCGTTATGGATTGAGCAGTTCTTC
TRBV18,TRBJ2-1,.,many,CASSPKGGEGAYNEQFF,TGTGCCAGCTCACCTAAGGGCGGGGAAGGGGCCTACAATGAGCAGTTCTTC
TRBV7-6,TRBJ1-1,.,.,CASSAEQGQNTEAFF,TGTGCCAGCAGCGCTGAACAGGGTCAAAACACTGAAGCTTTCTTT
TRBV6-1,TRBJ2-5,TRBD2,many,CASRPELAGGHQETQYF,TGTGCCTCCCGACCCGAACTAGCGGGGGGGCACCAAGAGACCCAGTACTTC
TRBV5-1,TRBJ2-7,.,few,CASSLGSANSYEQYF,TGCGCCAGCAGCTTGGGTAGCGCCAACTCCTACGAGCAGTACTTC
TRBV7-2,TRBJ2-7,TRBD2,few,CASSSRIAGGTYEQYF,TGTGCCAGCAGCTCGAGAATAGCGGGAGGTACCTACGAGCAGTACTTC
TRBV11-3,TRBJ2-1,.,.,CASSLRGTSLNEQFF,TGTGCCAGCAGCTTAAGAGGGACCTCCCTCAATGAGCAGTTCTTC
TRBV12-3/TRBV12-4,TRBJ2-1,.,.,CASSFEGGAYNEQFF,TGTGCCAGCAGTTTTGAAGGGGGGGCATACAATGAGCAGTTCTTC
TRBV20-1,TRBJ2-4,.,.,CSAPSGLANNIQYF,TGCAGTGCCCCGAGCGGCTTAGCCAACAACATTCAGTACTTC
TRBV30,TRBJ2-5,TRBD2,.,CAWSSIRGVGETQYF,TGTGCCTGGAGCTCAATCCGGGGGGTTGGGGAGACCCAGTACTTC
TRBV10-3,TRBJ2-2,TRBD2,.,CAISPGLAGTGELFF,TGTGCCATCAGCCCTGGACTAGCAGGCACCGGGGAGCTGTTTTTT
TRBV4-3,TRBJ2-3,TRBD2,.,CASSLILSGAGDTQYF,TGCGCCAGCAGCCTGATACTTAGCGGGGCGGGAGATACGCAGTATTTT
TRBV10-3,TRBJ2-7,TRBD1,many,CAISGGTGGQRTPREQYF,TGTGCCATCAGTGGAGGGACAGGGGGTCAACGGACCCCACGCGAGCAGTACTTC
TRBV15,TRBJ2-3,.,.,CATSPGPNTDTQYF,TGTGCCACGAGTCCGGGACCCAACACAGATACGCAGTATTTT
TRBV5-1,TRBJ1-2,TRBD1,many,CASSPGQTNYGYTF,TGCGCCAGCAGCCCGGGACAGACTAACTATGGCTACACCTTC
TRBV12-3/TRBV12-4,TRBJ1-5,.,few,CASSLAGVTLQPQHF,TGTGCCAGCAGTTTAGCCGGGGTGACTCTTCAGCCCCAGCATTTT
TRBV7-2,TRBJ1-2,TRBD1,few,CASSLAGTVPDNYGYTF,TGTGCCAGCAGCTTAGCGGGGACAGTCCCTGATAACTATGGCTACACCTTC
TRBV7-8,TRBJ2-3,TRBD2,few,CASSPTSGTFMSTDTQYF,TGTGCCAGCAGCCCGACTAGCGGGACTTTTATGAGCACAGATACGCAGTATTTT
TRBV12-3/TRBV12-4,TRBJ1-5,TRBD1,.,CASSLGDRIQPQHF,TGTGCCAGCAGTTTGGGGGACAGGATCCAGCCCCAGCATTTT
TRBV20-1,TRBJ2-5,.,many,CSSVGLLRETQYF,TGCAGTTCGGTGGGACTTTTACGAGAGACCCAGTACTTC
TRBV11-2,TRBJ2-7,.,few,CASSLVRRTYEQYF,TGTGCCAGCAGCTTAGTTAGGAGAACCTACGAGCAGTACTTC
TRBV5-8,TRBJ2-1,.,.,CARGLGGRYELFF,TGTGCCAGGGGCTTGGGCGGCAGGTATGAGCTGTTCTTC
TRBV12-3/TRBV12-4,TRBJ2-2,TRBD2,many,CASNRLAGVLLAGELFF,TGTGCCAGCAATCGACTAGCGGGAGTTCTATTAGCCGGGGAGCTGTTTTTT
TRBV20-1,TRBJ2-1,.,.,CSARQGESSYNEQFF,TGCAGTGCTAGACAGGGAGAGAGCTCCTACAATGAGCAGTTCTTC
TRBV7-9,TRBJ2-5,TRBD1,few,CASSSGTGLETQYF,TGTGCCAGCAGTTCCGGGACAGGGCTAGAGACCCAGTACTTC
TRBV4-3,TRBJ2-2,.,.,CASSQEEGWGSTGELFF,TGCGCCAGCAGCCAAGAAGAAGGTTGGGGGAGTACCGGGGAGCTGTTTTTT
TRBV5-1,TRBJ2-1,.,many,CASTLGGSSYNEQFF,TGCGCCAGCACGCTGGGGGGATCTTCCTACAATGAGCAGTTCTTC